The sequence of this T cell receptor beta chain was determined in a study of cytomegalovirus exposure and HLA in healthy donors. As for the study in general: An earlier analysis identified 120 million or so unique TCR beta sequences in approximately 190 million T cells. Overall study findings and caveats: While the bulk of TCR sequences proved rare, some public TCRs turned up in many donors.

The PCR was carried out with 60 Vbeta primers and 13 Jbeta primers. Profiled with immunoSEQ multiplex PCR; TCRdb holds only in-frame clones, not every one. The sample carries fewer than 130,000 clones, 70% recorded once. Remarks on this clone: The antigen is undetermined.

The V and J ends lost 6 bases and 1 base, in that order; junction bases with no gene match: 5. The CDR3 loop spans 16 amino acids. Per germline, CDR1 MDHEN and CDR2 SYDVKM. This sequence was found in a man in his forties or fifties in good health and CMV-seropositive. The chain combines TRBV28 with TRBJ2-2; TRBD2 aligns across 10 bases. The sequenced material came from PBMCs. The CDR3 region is CASSLAGVGNTGELFF. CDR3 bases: TGTGCCAGCAGCCTAGCGGGAGTAGGGAACACCGGGGAGCTGTTTTTT.